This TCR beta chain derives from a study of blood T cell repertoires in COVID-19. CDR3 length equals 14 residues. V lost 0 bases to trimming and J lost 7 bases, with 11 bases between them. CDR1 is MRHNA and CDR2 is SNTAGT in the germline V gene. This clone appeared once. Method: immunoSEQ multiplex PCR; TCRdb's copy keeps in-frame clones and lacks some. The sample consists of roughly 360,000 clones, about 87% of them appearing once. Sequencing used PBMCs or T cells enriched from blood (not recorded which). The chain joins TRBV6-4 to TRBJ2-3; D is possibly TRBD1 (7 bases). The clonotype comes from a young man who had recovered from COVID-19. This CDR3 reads CASSDSEGAYTQYF. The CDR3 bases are TGTGCCAGCAGTGACTCGGAGGGGGCTTATACGCAGTATTTT.